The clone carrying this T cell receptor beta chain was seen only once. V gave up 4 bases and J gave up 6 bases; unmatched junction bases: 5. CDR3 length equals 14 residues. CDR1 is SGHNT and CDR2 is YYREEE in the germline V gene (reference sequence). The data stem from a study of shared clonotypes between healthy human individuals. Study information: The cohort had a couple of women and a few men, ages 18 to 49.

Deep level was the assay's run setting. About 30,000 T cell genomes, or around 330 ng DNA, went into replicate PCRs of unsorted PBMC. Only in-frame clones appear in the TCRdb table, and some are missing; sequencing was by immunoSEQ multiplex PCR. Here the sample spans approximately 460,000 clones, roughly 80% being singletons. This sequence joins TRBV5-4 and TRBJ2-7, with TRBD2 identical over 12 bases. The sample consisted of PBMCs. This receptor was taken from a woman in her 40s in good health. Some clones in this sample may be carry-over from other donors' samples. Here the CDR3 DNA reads TGTGCCAGCAGCCCAACGGGACTAGCGGGCGAGCAGTACTTC. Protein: CASSPTGLAGEQYF.